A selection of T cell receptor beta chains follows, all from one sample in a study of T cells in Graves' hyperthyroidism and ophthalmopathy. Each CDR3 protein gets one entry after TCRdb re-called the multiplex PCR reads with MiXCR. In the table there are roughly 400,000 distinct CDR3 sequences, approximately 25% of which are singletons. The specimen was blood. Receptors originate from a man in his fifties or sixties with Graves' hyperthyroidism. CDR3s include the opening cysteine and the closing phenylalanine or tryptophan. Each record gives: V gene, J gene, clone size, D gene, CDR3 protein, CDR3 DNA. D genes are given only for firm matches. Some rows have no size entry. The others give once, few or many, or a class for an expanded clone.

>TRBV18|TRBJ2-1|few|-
CASSPPTPEKQFF
TGTGCCAGCTCACCACCGACTCCAGAAAAGCAGTTCTTC
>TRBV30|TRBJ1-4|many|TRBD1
CAWSIQGTEKLFF
TGTGCCTGGAGTATACAGGGGACGGAAAAACTGTTTTTT
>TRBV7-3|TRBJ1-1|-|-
CASSLTGSGGFFF
TGTGCCAGCAGCTTAACGGGCAGCGGGGGGTTTTTCTTT
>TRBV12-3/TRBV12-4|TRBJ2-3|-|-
CASSLNRPGTDTQYF
TGTGCCAGCAGTTTGAACAGGCCAGGCACAGATACGCAGTATTTT
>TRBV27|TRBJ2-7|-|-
CASSSGRDYEQYF
TGTGCCAGCAGTTCCGGACGGGACTACGAGCAGTACTTC
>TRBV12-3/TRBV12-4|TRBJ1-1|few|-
CASLRGLNTEAFF
TGTGCCAGCCTACGGGGATTGAACACTGAAGCTTTCTTT
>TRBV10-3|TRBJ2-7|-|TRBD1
CATGQGPGEQYF
TGTGCCACCGGACAGGGACCTGGGGAGCAGTACTTC
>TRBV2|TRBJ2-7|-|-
CASSDGLTYEQYF
TGTGCCAGCAGCGACGGGCTCACCTACGAGCAGTACTTC
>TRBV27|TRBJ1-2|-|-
CASSSDQRDTF
TGTGCCAGCAGTTCGGACCAGAGGGACACCTTC
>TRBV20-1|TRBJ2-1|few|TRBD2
CSARDDGLAGGLYYNEQFF
TGCAGTGCTAGAGACGACGGACTAGCGGGAGGCCTATACTACAATGAGCAGTTCTTC
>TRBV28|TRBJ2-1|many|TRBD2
CASSPIPGGLAGEQFF
TGTGCCAGCAGTCCCATCCCAGGGGGACTAGCAGGGGAGCAGTTCTTC
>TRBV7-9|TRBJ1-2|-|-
CASSPEHLPRSYGYTF
TGTGCCAGCAGCCCCGAGCACCTGCCCCGGTCTTATGGCTACACCTTC
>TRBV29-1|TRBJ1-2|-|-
CSVETGYYGYTF
TGCAGCGTTGAAACGGGCTACTATGGCTACACCTTC
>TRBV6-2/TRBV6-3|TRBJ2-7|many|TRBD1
CASSYNRQGHYEQYF
TGTGCCAGCAGTTACAATCGACAGGGGCACTACGAGCAGTACTTC
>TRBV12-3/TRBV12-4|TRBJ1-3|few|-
CASLSQVATIYF
TGTGCCAGCTTATCCCAGGTGGCCACCATATATTTT
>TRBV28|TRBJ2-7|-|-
CASSLGKDYEQYF
TGCGCCAGCAGCTTGGGAAAGGACTACGAGCAGTACTTC
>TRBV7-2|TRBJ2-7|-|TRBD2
CASSLARREAAYEQYF
TGTGCCAGCAGCTTAGCGCGGCGGGAGGCCGCCTACGAGCAGTACTTC
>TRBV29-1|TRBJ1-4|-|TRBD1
CSVEEGTGGEKLFF
TGCAGCGTTGAAGAAGGGACAGGTGGTGAAAAACTGTTTTTT
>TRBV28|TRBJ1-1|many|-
CASSLTGALNTEAFF
TGTGCCAGCAGTTTAACGGGAGCATTGAACACTGAAGCTTTCTTT
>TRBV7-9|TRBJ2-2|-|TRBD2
CASSPAGATGGELFF
TGTGCTAGCAGCCCAGCGGGAGCGACGGGCGGGGAGCTGTTTTTT
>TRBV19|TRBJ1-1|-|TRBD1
CASSQPGQGAEAFF
TGTGCCAGTAGTCAACCGGGACAGGGGGCTGAAGCTTTCTTT
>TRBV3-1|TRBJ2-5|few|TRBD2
CASSLRGDETQYF
TGTGCCAGCAGCCTCCGGGGGGATGAGACCCAGTACTTC
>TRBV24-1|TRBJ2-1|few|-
CATSDFLKAGNEQFF
TGTGCCACCAGTGATTTCCTCAAAGCGGGTAATGAGCAGTTCTTC
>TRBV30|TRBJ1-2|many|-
CAWSAYGGGYGYTF
TGTGCCTGGAGTGCGTACGGGGGGGGCTACGGCTACACCTTC
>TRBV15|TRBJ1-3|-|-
CATSRAMTGSGNTIYF
TGTGCCACCAGCAGAGCCATGACAGGCTCTGGAAACACCATATATTTT
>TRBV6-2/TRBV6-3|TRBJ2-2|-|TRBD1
CASQRDSASNTGELFF
TGTGCCAGCCAACGGGACAGCGCTTCGAACACCGGGGAGCTGTTTTTT
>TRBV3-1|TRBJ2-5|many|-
CASSQHATLGETQYF
TGTGCCAGCAGCCAACACGCCACGTTGGGGGAGACCCAGTACTTC
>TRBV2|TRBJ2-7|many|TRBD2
CASSGTSGSYEQYF
TGTGCCAGCAGTGGGACTAGCGGGAGCTACGAGCAGTACTTC
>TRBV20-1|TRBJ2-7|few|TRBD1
CSAKTLRGQGSTYEQYF
TGCAGTGCTAAGACCCTAAGGGGACAGGGTTCGACCTACGAGCAGTACTTC
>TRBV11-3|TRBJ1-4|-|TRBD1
CASSPEQGATEKLFF
TGTGCCAGCAGCCCCGAACAGGGGGCGACTGAAAAACTGTTTTTT
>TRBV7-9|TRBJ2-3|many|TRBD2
CASSPGGLTSTDTQYF
TGTGCCAGCAGCCCGGGGGGGCTTACTAGCACAGATACGCAGTATTTT